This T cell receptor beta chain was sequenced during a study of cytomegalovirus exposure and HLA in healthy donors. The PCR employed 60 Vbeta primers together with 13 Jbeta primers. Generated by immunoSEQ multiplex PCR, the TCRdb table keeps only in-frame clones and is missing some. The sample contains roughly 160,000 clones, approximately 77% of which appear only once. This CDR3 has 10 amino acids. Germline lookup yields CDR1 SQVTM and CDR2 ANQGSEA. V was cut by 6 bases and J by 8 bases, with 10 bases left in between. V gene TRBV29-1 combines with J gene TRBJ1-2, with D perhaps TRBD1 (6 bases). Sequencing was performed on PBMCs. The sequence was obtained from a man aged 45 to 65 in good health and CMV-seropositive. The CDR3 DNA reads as TGCAGCGTCAAAGGGACAGGCTACACCTTC. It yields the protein CSVKGTGYTF.